The 25 T cell receptor beta chains presented below share a single source sample, sequenced in a study of OX40 agonist ivuxolimab in advanced cancers. Here immunoSEQ multiplex PCR was the method, and the copy in TCRdb shows in-frame clones only, minus some. Counted here are tens of thousands of clones, over 80% occurring once; the ten biggest clones make up about 5%. Sequencing used CD4+ or CD8+ T cells sorted from blood, obtained in a trial of the OX40 agonist ivuxolimab. The receptors originated from an adult with an advanced solid tumor such as melanoma, head and neck, liver or kidney cancer.

This clone has just one count. The genes are TRBV28 and TRBJ2-3; 8 bases match TRBD2. Trimming took 7 bases from V and 1 from J; bases not matched to a gene: 7. The germline gives CDR1 MDHEN, CDR2 SYDVKM. This CDR3 region has 15 residues. CDR3 residues: CASTVSGGRTDTQYF. The CDR3 DNA is TGTGCCAGCACTGTGAGCGGGGGCCGCACAGATACGCAGTATTTT.

This rearrangement joins TRBV6-1 to TRBJ2-3, with D unresolved. V lost 6 bases, J lost 0 bases, and 13 bases lay in between. From germline, CDR1 is MNHNS and CDR2 SASEGT. This CDR3 contains 15 residues. The CDR3 spells CASSLTLSSTDTQYF. CDR3 bases: TGTGCCAGCAGCCTTACATTATCTAGCACAGATACGCAGTATTTT.

This clone appeared a single time. Its ends do not fully match the called genes, so a read error is possible. The rearrangement links TRBV6-1 to TRBJ1-1; weak D call: TRBD1 (5 bases). The CDR3 extends over 14 amino acids. Germline assignment: CDR1 MNHNS and CDR2 SASEGT. CDR3 residues: CASREGTLNTEAFF. Written as DNA, the CDR3 is TGTGCCAGCAGAGAAGGGACCCTCAACACTGAAGCTTTCTTT.

The rearrangement joins TRBV11-2 to TRBJ1-1; D is unresolved. V shed 0 bases and J shed 9 bases, with 11 bases lying between them. Germline V gene sequence: CDR1 SGHAT, CDR2 FQNNGV. The CDR3 has 13 amino acids. The DNA of the CDR3 is TGTGCCAGCAGCTTAGATCCACCACCCAAAGCTTTCTTT. Protein: CASSLDPPPKAFF.

The chain has TRBV28 and TRBJ1-4; TRBD1 agrees at 8 bases. The CDR3 extends over 15 amino acids. The ends lost 3 bases at V and 7 bases at J; junction bases unmatched: 7. CDR1 is MDHEN, CDR2 SYDVKM, per germline. Here the CDR3 reads CASSFRDRPTEKLFF. In DNA, the CDR3 is TGTGCCAGCAGTTTCAGGGACAGGCCAACTGAAAAACTGTTTTTT.

The CDR3 protein is CASSLWGGTASTDTQYF. The DNA for the CDR3 is TGTGCCAGCAGTTTATGGGGCGGGACAGCTAGCACAGATACGCAGTATTTT. The chain links TRBV28 to TRBJ2-3; D might be TRBD1 (7 bases). The CDR3 has 17 residues. Germline CDR1 MDHEN, CDR2 SYDVKM. Trimming pared 0 bases from V and 0 bases from J, leaving 13 bases between.

The sample holds a few counts of this clone. The chain joins TRBV5-4 to TRBJ2-6; D may be TRBD1 (6 bases). V lost 4 bases and J lost 2, with 10 bases in between. This CDR3 comprises 15 residues. CDR1 is SGHNT, CDR2 YYREEE, per germline (reference sequence). The CDR3 coding sequence is TGTGCCAGCAGCCCGACAGGTGCTGGGGCCAACGTCCTGACTTTC. Translating it yields CASSPTGAGANVLTF. The entire variable domain, with the rest obtained from reference TRBV5-4 and TRBJ2-6, is as follows: ETGVTQSPTHLIKTRGQQVTLRCSSQSGHNTVSWYQQALGQGPQFIFQYYREEENGRGNFPPRFSGLQFPNYSSELNVNALELDDSALYLCASSPTGAGANVLTFGAGSRLTVL.

About this clone: The CDR3 does not end in the conserved phenylalanine or tryptophan, so this is likely a read error. No DNA is shown, since the ends of the CDR3 on it are uncertain; the CDR3 is the one TCRdb lists. V and J are TRBV2 and TRBJ2-7; TRBD2, the table's D call, lacks a check against the DNA. The CDR3 is 13 residues long, counting both termini. Germline V gives CDR1 SNHLY, CDR2 FYNNEI. CDR3 protein: CASTRLAGSSIEL.

The chain combines TRBV7-9 with TRBJ1-1; D call uncertain. The CDR3 length is 14 residues. V lost 0 bases, J lost 1 base, and 6 bases lay in between. Germline CDR1 and CDR2: SEHNR and FQNEAQ (reference sequence). CDR3 sequence reads: CASSLASANTEAFF. The CDR3 coding sequence is TGTGCCAGCAGCTTAGCGTCGGCGAACACTGAAGCTTTCTTT.

The rearrangement links TRBV7-9 to TRBJ2-1; 8 bases are a match to TRBD2. V shed 3 bases, J shed 0 bases, and the junction held 13 bases outside the gene matches. Germline CDR1 and CDR2: SEHNR and FQNEAQ (reference sequence). The CDR3 has 19 amino acids. CDR3: CASSFGWAGGPSSYNEQFF. As DNA, the CDR3 is TGTGCCAGCAGCTTTGGCTGGGCGGGGGGCCCTAGCTCCTACAATGAGCAGTTCTTC.

The chain recombines TRBV6-5 with TRBJ1-2; D uncertain. Germline CDR1 reads MNHEY; CDR2 reads SVGAGI. CDR3 length equals 11 residues. With 8 bases removed from V and 4 bases from J, the gap between germline ends came to 8 bases. Here the CDR3 DNA reads TGTGCCAGCGGGCACTCCTATGGCTACACCTTC. Amino acids: CASGHSYGYTF.

V and J are TRBV18 and TRBJ2-1; D is uncertain. Trimming cost V 4 bases and J 3 bases, with 13 bases left between them. The CDR3 extends over 15 amino acids. Germline-derived CDR1 and CDR2 are KGHSH and LQKENI. DNA for the CDR3: TGTGCCAGCTCACAGGAAGGAATGATCTACAATGAGCAGTTCTTC. This sequence encodes CASSQEGMIYNEQFF. Variable domain in full (rest from reference TRBV18 and TRBJ2-1): NAGVMQNPRHLVRRRGQEARLRCSPMKGHSHVYWYRQLPEEGLKFMVYLQKENIIDESGMPKERFSAEFPKEGPSILRIQQVVRGDSAAYFCASSQEGMIYNEQFFGPGTRLTVL.

This sequence joins TRBV21-1 and TRBJ2-1. TRBV21-1 is a pseudogene segment. This CDR3 comprises 17 residues. The DNA of the CDR3 is TGTGCCAGCAGCAAGACCTCGCTGAAGGGTCTTTACAATGAGCAGTTCTTC. Protein: CASSKTSLKGLYNEQFF.

The V gene is TRBV5-5, the J gene TRBJ2-7; D remains ambiguous. V was cut by 3 bases and J by 0 bases, with 10 bases left in between. There are 14 residues in the CDR3. Germline lookup yields CDR1 SGHKS and CDR2 YYEKEE (reference sequence). CDR3 DNA: TGTGCCAGCAGCTCACAGCCTCACTCCTACGAGCAGTACTTC. Translation: CASSSQPHSYEQYF.

This clone was found a few times. The chain carries TRBV7-9 and TRBJ2-7; TRBD1 matches 10 bases. V was pared by 5 bases and J by 4 bases, with 5 bases of the junction left unmatched. The CDR3 loop spans 14 amino acids. Per germline, CDR1 SEHNR and CDR2 FQNEAQ (reference sequence). CDR3 in DNA: TGTGCCAGCAGCCCGACAGGGGGCTTGTACGAGCAGTACTTC. It codes for CASSPTGGLYEQYF.

The rearrangement links TRBV19 to TRBJ2-3, with 10 bases fitting TRBD1. Trimming cost V 7 bases and J 4 bases; bases outside gene matches: 8. The CDR3 totals 15 residues. CDR1 and CDR2 (germline): LNHDA, SQIVND (reference sequence). As DNA, the CDR3 is TGTGCCAGTAACCCGGGACAGGGGTATCCAGATACGCAGTATTTT. Translation gives CASNPGQGYPDTQYF.

This clone was detected a few times. The gene calls are TRBV30 and TRBJ1-5, with TRBD1 as a possible D gene (5 bases). Germline-derived CDR1 and CDR2 are GTSNPN and SVGIG (reference sequence). The CDR3 consists of 14 residues. The V gene lost 1 base and the J gene lost 3 bases, with 10 bases spanning the gap. The CDR3 reads CAWSASGNNQPQHF. As DNA, the CDR3 is TGTGCCTGGAGTGCATCAGGGAACAATCAGCCCCAGCATTTT.

The chain combines TRBV7-9 with TRBJ2-2, with a possible D match to TRBD2 (7 bases). CDR1 is SEHNR, CDR2 FQNEAQ, per germline (reference sequence). This CDR3 has 16 amino acids. Trimming left V 5 bases short and J 1 base short, with 14 bases between. CDR3 region: CASSLQGGQNTGELFF. CDR3 coding DNA: TGTGCCAGCAGCCTACAGGGAGGGCAGAACACCGGGGAGCTGTTTTTT.

The genes are TRBV10-3 and TRBJ1-2; D is undetermined. This CDR3 has 13 amino acids. CDR1 ENHRY and CDR2 SYGVKD come from the germline V gene. Trimming took 2 bases from V and 6 from J, leaving 10 bases between them. DNA for the CDR3: TGTGCCATCAGTGAGCTGGCAATCGATGGCTACACCTTC. Translation: CAISELAIDGYTF.

This sequence joins TRBV6-1 and TRBJ1-2; D not resolved. Germline V gene data show CDR1 as MNHNS and CDR2 as SASEGT. V was pared by 4 bases and J by 5 bases, with 14 bases between. The CDR3 consists of 14 residues. Here the CDR3 reads CASSGPGYPYGYTF. The CDR3 bases are TGTGCCAGCAGTGGACCAGGTTACCCATATGGCTACACCTTC.

The V call is TRBV4-2, the J call TRBJ2-3; 9 bases match TRBD2. The CDR3 spans 15 residues. CDR1 is LGHNA, CDR2 YNFKEQ, per germline. The V segment lost 4 bases and the J segment 6 bases; nucleotides outside the gene matches: 8. CDR3 nucleotides: TGTGCCAGCAGCCTAGCGGGGGCCTTCGGGGATACGCAGTATTTT. Its translation: CASSLAGAFGDTQYF.

In nucleotides, the CDR3 is TGCAGCGTTCTAGGGGACAGTTTTTCCTACAATGAGCAGTTCTTC. Translation gives CSVLGDSFSYNEQFF. This rearrangement joins TRBV29-1 to TRBJ2-1; 7 bases fit TRBD1. Germline V gives CDR1 SQVTM, CDR2 ANQGSEA. V lost 5 bases to trimming and J lost 1 base; unmatched junction nucleotides: 8. This CDR3 contains 15 residues.

The V and J genes are TRBV7-9 and TRBJ2-1, with 8 positions matching TRBD2. Germline V gene lookup returns CDR1 SEHNR and CDR2 FQNEAQ (reference sequence). V lost 3 bases and J lost 7; bases outside the gene matches: 8. This CDR3 has 15 amino acids. The CDR3 nucleotides are TGTGCCAGCAGCTTCAGCGGACTAGCTAGGAATGAGCAGTTCTTC. This gives the protein CASSFSGLARNEQFF.

The chain carries TRBV7-9 and TRBJ1-1; D is unresolved. The CDR3 is made up of 13 amino acids. Looked up from germline, CDR1 is SEHNR and CDR2 is FQNEAQ (reference sequence). V was cut by 3 bases and J by 1 base, with 6 bases left in between. This CDR3 reads CASSFSENTEAFF. The CDR3, as DNA: TGTGCCAGCAGCTTCTCAGAGAACACTGAAGCTTTCTTT. Filled out from reference TRBV7-9 and TRBJ1-1, the complete variable domain reads DTGVSQNPRHKITKRGQNVTFRCDPISEHNRLYWYRQTLGQGPEFLTYFQNEAQLEKSRLLSDRFSAERPKGSFSTLEIQRTEQGDSAMYLCASSFSENTEAFFGQGTRLTVV.

This chain links TRBV19 with TRBJ2-1; D is perhaps TRBD1 or TRBD2 (6 bases each). CDR3 length: 13 residues. V was pared by 6 bases and J by 7 bases, with 13 bases between. Germline V CDR1 and CDR2: LNHDA, SQIVND (reference sequence). The CDR3 region is CASSGGRRNEQFF. CDR3 sequence (DNA): TGTGCCAGTAGCGGGGGCAGAAGGAATGAGCAGTTCTTC.